This T cell receptor (beta chain) was sequenced for a study of cytomegalovirus exposure and HLA in healthy donors. Primers for the PCR totalled 60 Vbeta and 13 Jbeta. Assay: immunoSEQ multiplex PCR; the TCRdb copy retains only in-frame clones and omits some. The sample shows 150,000 to 200,000 clones, around 68% of them seen only once. After removal of 4 bases from V and 4 bases from J, the junction contained 8 bases not matched to a gene. The germline gives CDR1 SNHLY, CDR2 FYNNEI. The CDR3 covers 15 residues. The sample consisted of PBMCs. This receptor was taken from a man in his fifties or sixties in good health and CMV-seronegative. V and J are TRBV2 and TRBJ1-2, with TRBD1 matching over 8 bases. The CDR3 protein is CASSGRGQGSYGYTF. CDR3 nucleotide sequence: TGTGCCAGCAGTGGAAGAGGACAGGGCAGCTATGGCTACACCTTC.